The 2 T cell receptor beta chains below come from one sample, sequenced in a study of T cell repertoires in cytomegalovirus infection. TCRdb reprocessed the reads via MiXCR and lists one record per CDR3 protein. The sample carries a few hundred thousand distinct CDR3 sequences, about 25% recorded once. Sequencing was done on a sample of PBMCs. These TCRs come from a human donor in good health (CMV status not recorded). Some clones in this sample may be carry-over from other donors' samples.

The chain joins TRBV6-1 to TRBJ1-1; possible D gene TRBD1, 5 bases. CDR1 MNHNS and CDR2 SASEGT come from the germline V gene. The CDR3 is 13 amino acids. The ends were cut back, 11 bases at V and 0 bases at J, with 13 bases in the middle. The CDR3 coding sequence is TGTGCCGGACGACAGATTTTGAACACTGAAGCTTTCTTT. Translated, it gives CAGRQILNTEAFF.

This chain joins TRBV12-3 or TRBV12-4 and TRBJ2-3; 8 bases fit TRBD1. J gave up 2 bases and V 2 bases, and 15 bases lay outside the gene matches. CDR3 size: 19 residues. CDR3 protein: CASSLLMTDRAPFTDTQYF. The CDR3 DNA reads as TGTGCCAGCAGTTTATTAATGACGGACAGGGCTCCCTTCACAGATACGCAGTATTTT.